The entry below describes one T cell receptor beta chain. This clone was seen a handful of times. Its antigen is unknown. One base away there is no much larger clone; base qualities are not given. The cohort consisted of hundreds of healthy bone marrow donors. Cohort members were all nominally healthy when sampled, although unrecorded immune exposures were likely present. The donor tested CMV seropositive, placing the donor among the 310 or so seropositive members of the cohort. A peripheral blood sample was provided by each donor, and peripheral blood mononuclear cells were used for TCR beta sequencing. Genomic DNA was extracted from the blood cell samples with the Qiagen DNeasy Blood Extraction Kit. The CDR3 runs 12 amino acids, cysteine and phenylalanine included. Only the CDR3 part of the read is kept: 36 bases, read in frame from the first base. CDR1 and CDR2, looked up from the germline V gene, are ENHRY and SYGVKD. The junction carries 6 bases between V and J, which are trimmed by 6 bases and 1 base respectively.

The data derive from a study of cytomegalovirus exposure and HLA in healthy donors (dated by TCRdb to about 2017). Concerning the study at large: An earlier analysis of some 550 of the donors reported more than 250 Gb of sequence data and 120 million or so unique TCR beta sequences from about 179 million T cells. About 280 gigabases of sequencing data and some 85 million unique TCR sequences were included in an early release covering several hundred HLA-typed donors. Of the roughly 400 genotyped donors, about 84% fell in the genetic ancestry cluster associated with self-reported Caucasian donors. The study aimed to test whether cataloging public T cell receptors could reveal signatures of past pathogen exposure. The study profiled the T cell repertoires of 666 subjects by immunosequencing and related them to cytomegalovirus serostatus. Besides the first cohort of around 700 subjects, a separate validation cohort made up of over 95 different subjects was used. To predict cytomegalovirus infection status, the study brought together high-throughput TCR immunosequencing, statistical association of individual TCRs with disease status, and machine learning. In a later analysis, previously published TCR beta repertoires from 666 donors were re-analyzed and high-resolution HLA genotyping was added so that TCR occurrence patterns could be studied. Rather than drawing on any new phenotypic data, the later analysis identified candidate immune exposures from TCR beta sequences and the way those sequences occurred across donors. To decide whether each TCR beta V gene segment behaved as functional or pseudogenic, an earlier analysis of fewer than 750 of the donors relied on high-throughput TCR beta sequencing. Donor age, sex, ethnicity and CMV serostatus were compiled together with the repertoire data. A later genetic analysis took genome-wide SNP genotypes for about 55% of the 666 donors and used that subset as a discovery cohort. All discovery cohort repertoires had been generated using a single sequencing platform. HLA typing included class I and class II loci at four-digit resolution. The number of donors typed differed by locus, with roughly 629-640 for A, B, C, DRB1 and DQB1, roughly 520 for DQA1, 606 for DPA1, and approximately 470 for DPB1. Because of strong linkage in the cohort, five DR-DQ haplotypes were treated as single units for association and clustering. Among several hundred genotyped donors of the cohort, an average of around 250,000 unique TCR beta nucleotide sequences was sequenced per donor, of which 15% to 20% were non-productive. The study at large found these results: An earlier analysis of approximately 570 of the donors showed that most TCR beta V segments appeared in productive rearrangements either about 87% or about 30% of the time, which broadly matched IMGT annotations. When HLA alleles, especially DR and DQ, strongly co-occurred, TCR associations were difficult to assign to individual alleles. Roughly uniform sequencing depth across donors was assumed in presence/absence analyses, although this assumption may not hold. While some public TCRs were present in many individuals, most TCR sequences turned up only very rarely across donors. Linkage disequilibrium might explain the correlated functional status among segregating V segments, but an unknown experimental factor could not be excluded. Roughly 15 rarely observed V segments, including chromosome 9 orphons, were excluded from the earlier analysis of several hundred of the donors because counts were too low. The authors suggested that the approach could potentially be generalized to other disease states and immunological phenotypes. A later analysis found that most CMV-associated TCR beta chains appeared HLA-restricted, with HLA associations seemingly driven largely by CMV exposure. Because HLA typing was unavailable for some donors at each locus, only the typed subset was used in association tests. In a later analysis, the rate of TCR association differed among HLA loci, with DRB1 alleles having the most associated TCRs and HLA-C alleles having the fewest. Compared with the 666-donor mean, donors in an Asian-associated ancestry cluster had fewer N-insertions in productive TCRs, according to a later genetic analysis. Immune exposure information for the cohort was limited to CMV serostatus. The study gave a list of 150 to 200 TCR beta chains associated with cytomegalovirus. In a later genetic analysis, a missense DCLRE1C variant was associated with V-gene and J-gene trimming of TCR beta chains, and the association was replicated in an independent cohort. This cohort had only TCR beta chains sequenced, and the lack of alpha or paired-chain data limited which features could be detected. A few of the identified cytomegalovirus-associated TCR beta chains were confirmed in vitro to be specific for cytomegalovirus antigens. Compared with equally common non-associated chains, HLA-associated TCR beta chains in a later analysis were more clonally expanded and had lower generation probabilities. A cluster of highly shared sequence variants was judged likely to represent a technical artifact of the sequencing pipeline. In both the original and validation cohorts, the classifier was reported to diagnose cytomegalovirus status with high specificity and sensitivity. Because the 87-base-pair reads could not distinguish some IMGT-functional V segments, including TRBV6-2 and TRBV6-3, those segments were excluded. In a later analysis, some 17,000 TCR beta sequences were associated with specific HLA alleles at a false discovery rate of 0.05. In a later analysis, several top co-occurrence clusters were reported to appear linked to parvovirus B19, influenza, CMV and Epstein-Barr virus. A further reported finding was that TCR beta sequences accurately predicted the HLA-A and HLA-B alleles for most subjects in the first cohort.

The method was the immunoSEQ multiplex PCR assay. The multiplex PCR relied on a mix of 60 forward primers for TCR Vbeta segments and 13 reverse primers for TCR Jbeta segments. The CDR3 region of rearranged TCR beta genes was amplified from genomic DNA by a multiplex PCR assay. Amplified TCR beta libraries were sequenced as 87-base-pair reads on the Illumina HiSeq System. The published analysis was carried out like this. In a later analysis, 77 million or so unique TCR beta chains were counted across the 500 to 850 repertoires, and some 10 million of these chains were shared by at least two donors. Raw reads were error-corrected and collapsed into unique sequences by a nearest-neighbor algorithm in which closely related sequences were merged to remove PCR and sequencing errors. Alignment of CDR3 sequences to IMGT reference sequences was used to assign V, D and J gene segments. Each retained sequence needed at least a six-nucleotide match to both a V gene segment and a J gene segment. A rearrangement was called productive if the CDR3 had no stop codons and remained in frame with V and J, and every other rearrangement was called non-productive. CDR3 was defined according to IMGT convention as the region running from the second conserved V-encoded cysteine to the conserved J-encoded phenylalanine. The earlier analysis of roughly 590 of the donors excluded any sequence lacking an unambiguous match to a single V gene segment. In an earlier analysis of 450 to 700 of the donors, V segments were called functional above 56.7% productive rearrangements and were called segregating when the between-donor standard deviation exceeded 5%. A statistical classification framework was built to diagnose cytomegalovirus status from the catalog of TCR beta chain sequences. V and J gene assignment, in a later analysis, came from comparing TCR nucleotide sequences with IMGT/GENE-DB human TR gene sequences. A later analysis assigned CDR3 sequences and most-parsimonious VDJ recombination scenarios with the TCRdist pipeline. In a later analysis, every TCR beta chain was defined by the combination of its CDR3 amino acid sequence and its V-gene family, and reads without a unique V-gene family were dropped. To address suspected cross-contamination and a sequencing artifact, a later analysis removed approximately 600 highly shared, low-generation-probability nucleotide sequences. For each public chain, a later analysis derived a clonal expansion index from normalized ranks of inferred template counts within each repertoire. In a later analysis, generation probabilities were computed using a VDJ recombination model fitted to out-of-frame rearrangements, and the results were checked against IGoR. A later analysis scored TCR-TCR, TCR-HLA and TCR-CMV co-occurrence with hypergeometric tests, applying a repertoire-size bias correction to TCR pairs. To estimate false discovery rates, a later analysis permuted the HLA or CMV assignments 20 times. In a later analysis, co-occurring TCRs were grouped with DBSCAN, and TCRdist sequence similarity was added when clustering was performed within HLA-allele-positive subsets. Repertoires with fewer than 30,000 or more than 120,000 public chains, plus five repertoires with anomalous nucleotide sharing, were excluded from co-occurrence clustering. In TCRdb, the immuneACCESS table is reduced to in-frame sequences with V and J assigned. These tables do not hold every clone; where another copy was compared, an unresolved V gene accounts for under half, and the others remain unexplained. D and trimming were read from the DNA, whereas the V and J calls and clone size are those reported in that table. This sample comprises roughly 130,000 clones, about 73% of them detected only once. Approximately 5% of the sample goes to the ten largest clones.

The sequence was collected from a woman between 45 and 60 years old in good health and CMV-seropositive. This receptor chain uses TRBV10-3 and TRBJ1-1, and TRBD1 may be the D gene, going by 6 matching bases. The sequenced sample was PBMCs. Read as DNA, the sequence is TGTGCCATCAGGGACAGGAACACTGAAGCTTTCTTT. This codes for CAIRDRNTEAFF.